The TCR beta chain described here comes from a study of human T cells and chemical hapten exposure. MiXCR, run by TCRdb on the RACE reads, gives a single entry per CDR3 protein. Here the sample spans around 110,000 distinct CDR3 sequences, 9.5% to 13% being singletons. The CDR3 spans 13 residues. CDR1 and CDR2 (germline): MDHEN, SYDVKM. V was cut by 4 bases and J by 2 bases, with 3 bases left in between. Stated time point: patch test 1, 2 weeks after DPC sensitization. The treatment is: therapeutic diphenylcyclopropenone sensitization with weekly scalp DPC. Material: whole blood, obtained in connection with sensitization to the hapten diphenylcyclopropenone (DPC). The TCR comes from a woman between 50 and 59 years old with alopecia areata. Some clones in this sample may be carry-over from other donors' samples. This chain connects TRBV28 to TRBJ1-6, with no clear D. CDR3: CASSSPYNSPLHF. DNA of the CDR3: TGTGCCAGCAGTTCCCCCTATAATTCACCCCTCCACTTT.